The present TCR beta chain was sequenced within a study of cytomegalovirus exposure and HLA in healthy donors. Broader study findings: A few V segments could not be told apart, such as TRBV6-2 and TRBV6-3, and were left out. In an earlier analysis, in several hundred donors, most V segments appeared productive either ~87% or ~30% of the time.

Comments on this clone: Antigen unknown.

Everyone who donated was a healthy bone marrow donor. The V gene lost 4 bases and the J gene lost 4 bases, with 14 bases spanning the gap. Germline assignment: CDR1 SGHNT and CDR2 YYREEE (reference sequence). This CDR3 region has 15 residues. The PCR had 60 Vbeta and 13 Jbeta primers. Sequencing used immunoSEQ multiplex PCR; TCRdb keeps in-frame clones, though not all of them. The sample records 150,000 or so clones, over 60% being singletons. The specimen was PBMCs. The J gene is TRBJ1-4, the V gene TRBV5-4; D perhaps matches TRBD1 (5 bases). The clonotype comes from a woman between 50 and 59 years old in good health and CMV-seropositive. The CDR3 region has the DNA TGTGCCAGCAGCCCGGGAGACAGTCTTAATGAAAAACTGTTTTTT. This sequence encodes CASSPGDSLNEKLFF.